The rows below give T cell receptor beta chains drawn from one sample of a study of shared clonotypes between healthy human individuals. Repertoires were generated with immunoSEQ multiplex PCR, while TCRdb's copy carries only in-frame clones and drops some. This table holds a few million clones, approximately 90% found once. The sample was naive CD4+ T cells sorted from blood. The receptors here all came from a man between 18 and 35 years old in good health. Each CDR3 is given with its conserved first and last residue. A D gene is named only where the DNA matches it firmly. Part of the rows lack a size; the others show once, few, many or a class for expanded clones.

D,J,length,V,size,DNA,CDR3
.,TRBJ2-1,15,TRBV7-2,.,TGTGCCAGCAGCTCTTCCGGGACCGCCTACAATGAGCAGTTCTTC,CASSSSGTAYNEQFF
TRBD1,TRBJ1-1,15,TRBV18,.,TGTGCCAGCTCACGATCGATCCGGGACAGGGGCGAAGCTTTCTTT,CASSRSIRDRGEAFF
.,TRBJ1-6,14,TRBV5-1,.,TGCGCCAGCAAAGAGGGGGGGACCAATTCACCCCTCCACTTT,CASKEGGTNSPLHF
.,TRBJ2-7,15,TRBV6-1,.,TGTGCCAGCAGTGAACCGGGCACAGTTTCCTACGAGCAGTACTTC,CASSEPGTVSYEQYF
.,TRBJ2-7,17,TRBV9,.,TGTGCCAGCAGCGTAGGGGCGGGGGCAGGGTTGATCGACGAGCAGTACTTC,CASSVGAGAGLIDEQYF
.,TRBJ2-5,12,TRBV7-2,.,TGTGCCAGCGCACGAGGGCTGGAGACCCAGTACTTC,CASARGLETQYF
.,TRBJ2-2,13,TRBV10-3,.,TGTGCCATCAGTGAGTGGTCCACCGGGGAGCTGTTTTTT,CAISEWSTGELFF
.,TRBJ1-4,14,TRBV30,.,TGTGCCTGGAGGTACAGGGCGGGTAATGAAAAACTGTTTTTT,CAWRYRAGNEKLFF
.,TRBJ2-1,12,TRBV6-5,.,TGTGCCAGCAGCCGACCTAGCAATGAGCAGTTCTTC,CASSRPSNEQFF
.,TRBJ2-7,15,TRBV11-2,.,TGTGCCAGTAGCCTCACAAGGCCCCTCACCTACGAGCAGTACTTC,CASSLTRPLTYEQYF
TRBD2,TRBJ2-5,17,TRBV2,.,TGTGCCAGCAGTTACCCCCTCCCTGGACTAGCGTTAGAGACCCAGTACTTC,CASSYPLPGLALETQYF
.,TRBJ2-1,15,TRBV7-2,once,TGTGCCAGCAGCCTACGGGCGATCTCCTACAATGAGCAGTTCTTC,CASSLRAISYNEQFF
.,TRBJ2-7,15,TRBV25-1,.,TGTGCCAGCAGTGACTACAGGGTGGGGACCCACGAGCAGTACTTC,CASSDYRVGTHEQYF
.,TRBJ1-6,15,TRBV9,once,TGTGCCAGCAGCGTAGACCCAGGGTTAAATTCACCCCTCCACTTT,CASSVDPGLNSPLHF
.,TRBJ1-6,14,TRBV18,.,TGTGCCAGCTCACCAGGGGTCTATAATTCACCCCTCCACTTT,CASSPGVYNSPLHF
.,TRBJ1-1,15,TRBV28,.,TGTGCCAGCAGTCTATGGGCGAGGGTCAACACTGAAGCTTTCTTT,CASSLWARVNTEAFF
TRBD2,TRBJ2-7,15,TRBV27,once,TGTGCCAGCAGTTTGGTCGCTAGCGGATCCTACGAGCAGTACTTC,CASSLVASGSYEQYF